These 26 T cell receptor beta chains came from one sample sequenced in a study of T cells in localized non-small cell lung cancer. The table came from immunoSEQ multiplex PCR; TCRdb's copy has only in-frame clones and leaves some out. The data show 2,000 to 2,500 clones, about a fifth seen once. Sequenced here: normal lung tissue next to the tumor, sampled before any cancer treatment. Receptor source: a man aged 40 to 69 with stage I squamous cell lung carcinoma.

The rearrangement joins TRBV6-8 to TRBJ1-5; a weak D match, TRBD1 (5 bases). Looked up from germline, CDR1 is MNHGY and CDR2 is SAAAGT. The CDR3 runs 12 residues. V gave up 0 bases and J gave up 11 bases, with 8 bases separating them. In nucleotides, the CDR3 is TGTGCCAGCAGTTACTCGGGGACGGCCCAGCATTTT. As protein: CASSYSGTAQHF.

The V and J genes are TRBV30 and TRBJ2-1; TRBD2 matches at 9 bases. The CDR3 totals 13 residues. The ends lost 4 bases at V and 7 bases at J; junction bases unmatched: 5. The germline V gene encodes CDR1 GTSNPN and CDR2 SVGIG (reference sequence). The CDR3 is CAWNVAGANEQFF. The CDR3 region has the DNA TGTGCCTGGAATGTAGCGGGAGCTAATGAGCAGTTCTTC.

This chain links TRBV19 with TRBJ1-4; 7 bases map to TRBD1. The V and J ends lost 6 bases and 0 bases, in that order; junction bases with no gene match: 4. Germline CDR1 is LNHDA and CDR2 is SQIVND (reference sequence). CDR3 size: 15 residues. CDR3 region: CASSPGTATNEKLFF. DNA for the CDR3: TGTGCCAGTAGCCCCGGGACAGCAACTAATGAAAAACTGTTTTTT. The entire variable domain, with the rest obtained from reference TRBV19 and TRBJ1-4, is as follows: DGGITQSPKYLFRKEGQNVTLSCEQNLNHDAMYWYRQDPGQGLRLIYYSQIVNDFQKGDIAEGYSVSREKKESFPLTVTSAQKNPTAFYLCASSPGTATNEKLFFGSGTQLSVL.

This clone was seen only a few times. The chain has TRBV11-3 and TRBJ1-3; 7 bases line up with TRBD1. The CDR3 sequence is 15 residues long. Per the germline V gene, CDR1 is SGHNT and CDR2 is YENEEA. The V and J ends lost 3 bases and 5 bases, in that order; junction bases with no gene match: 7. DNA of the CDR3: TGTGCCAGCAGCTTGTTCGACAGGGCGAGAAACACCATATATTTT. Amino acids: CASSLFDRARNTIYF.

This clone is classed as medium-sized. This chain uses TRBV7-8 with TRBJ2-7; 7 bases fit TRBD1. The CDR3 totals 13 residues. V was pared by 8 bases and J by 5 bases, with 9 bases of the junction left unmatched. Germline V gene data show CDR1 as SGHVS and CDR2 as FQNEAQ. The CDR3 DNA reads TGTGCCAGCTCTCGACAGGGTAACGACGAGCAGTACTTC. It translates to CASSRQGNDEQYF.

This clone was recorded a few times. The chain joins TRBV27 to TRBJ2-2; perhaps D is TRBD1 or TRBD2 (6 bases each). This CDR3 is 15 amino acids long. Deletions cut 6 bases from V and 3 bases from J, with 14 bases between. The germline V gene encodes CDR1 MNHEY and CDR2 SMNVEV (reference sequence). The CDR3 here is CASSFGGGYTGELFF. CDR3 nucleotide sequence: TGTGCCAGCAGCTTCGGGGGCGGGTACACCGGGGAGCTGTTTTTT.

This clone has just one count. The rearrangement uses TRBV19 and TRBJ2-1; D uncertain. Trimming pared 0 bases from V and 11 bases from J, leaving 8 bases between. Germline V lookup: CDR1 LNHDA, CDR2 SQIVND (reference sequence). The CDR3 runs to 12 residues. Here the CDR3 DNA reads TGTGCCAGTAGTATAGATTCAACGAAGCAGTTCTTC. Protein sequence: CASSIDSTKQFF.

The genes are TRBV7-1 and TRBJ2-6, with 8 bases fitting TRBD2. TRBV7-1 is flagged as an ORF with uncertain function. V lost 4 bases and J lost 4; bases outside the gene matches: 24. The CDR3 spans 22 residues. The CDR3 nucleotides read TGTGCCAGCAGCTGGGGGCTTAGGGCTAGCGGGTCCCGGGGTTTGGGGGCCAACGTCCTGACTTTC. Translated: CASSWGLRASGSRGLGANVLTF.

This clone was seen a few times. The CDR3 spells CASSPTGRYEQYF. In DNA form, the CDR3 reads TGTGCCAGCAGTCCGACAGGGCGCTACGAGCAGTACTTC. The chain joins TRBV6-8 to TRBJ2-7; 7 nucleotides line up with TRBD1. The ends lost 5 bases at V and 3 bases at J; junction bases unmatched: 4. The CDR3 has 13 amino acids. The germline V gene has CDR1 MNHGY and CDR2 SAAAGT.

This sequence joins TRBV14 and TRBJ2-1; 8 positions agree with TRBD2. The CDR3 length is 15 residues. V lost 4 bases, J lost 3 bases, and 5 bases stayed unmatched. Germline CDR1 is SGHDN and CDR2 is FVKESK. CDR3 nucleotide sequence: TGTGCCAGCAGCCCGCGGGGGGCCCTCTACAATGAGCAGTTCTTC. It specifies CASSPRGALYNEQFF.

This chain joins TRBV9 and TRBJ2-7; unclear D gene. This CDR3 is built from 13 residues. The germline V and J ends were trimmed by 1 base and 6 bases, with 11 bases remaining between them. Germline V CDR1 and CDR2: SGDLS, YYNGEE. As DNA, the CDR3 is TGTGCCAGCAGCGTAAAGATGGATTCCGAGCAGTACTTC. Residues: CASSVKMDSEQYF.

This clone was seen a few times. The chain employs TRBV9 and TRBJ1-2, with D unclear. The length of the CDR3 is 15 residues. Germline CDR1 and CDR2: SGDLS and YYNGEE. V was pared by 5 bases and J by 4 bases, with 18 bases between. CDR3 amino acids: CASSSREVGPYGYTF. CDR3 in DNA: TGTGCCAGCAGTTCCCGGGAGGTTGGACCCTATGGCTACACCTTC.

In this sample, this clone turned up a few times. V and J are TRBV28 and TRBJ1-1; TRBD1 is a possible D gene (5 bases). V was pared by 1 base and J by 4 bases, with 13 bases between. This CDR3 is built from 15 residues. Germline V gives CDR1 MDHEN, CDR2 SYDVKM. The CDR3 sequence: CASSLLGSGGTEAFF. The CDR3 DNA follows: TGTGCCAGCAGTTTATTGGGGTCTGGGGGCACTGAAGCTTTCTTT.

The genes are TRBV19 and TRBJ1-2; maybe TRBD1 (5 bases). CDR1 is LNHDA and CDR2 is SQIVND in the germline V gene (reference sequence). Trimming took off 1 base at V and 7 bases at J, with 7 bases between the two ends. The CDR3 is 12 amino acids. In DNA form, the CDR3 reads TGTGCCAGTAGTATAGGCAGGGCTGGCTACACCTTC. Amino acids: CASSIGRAGYTF. The entire variable domain, with the rest obtained from reference TRBV19 and TRBJ1-2, is as follows: DGGITQSPKYLFRKEGQNVTLSCEQNLNHDAMYWYRQDPGQGLRLIYYSQIVNDFQKGDIAEGYSVSREKKESFPLTVTSAQKNPTAFYLCASSIGRAGYTFGSGTRLTVV.

This clone was observed a single time. V gene TRBV23-1 combines with J gene TRBJ2-1; the D gene is possibly TRBD2 (6 bases). TRBV23-1 belongs to the ORF category, with a function that is uncertain. The CDR3 has 16 amino acids. The V gene lost 2 bases and the J gene lost 1 base, with 12 bases spanning the gap. The CDR3, as DNA: TGCGCCAGCAGTCAACCGGGACTTACTTCCTACAATGAGCAGTTCTTC. This codes for CASSQPGLTSYNEQFF.

The rearrangement joins TRBV29-1 to TRBJ2-1; 7 positions match TRBD2. The CDR3 is 15 amino acids. Germline values: CDR1 SQVTM, CDR2 ANQGSEA. V dropped 6 bases and J dropped 5; count of bases not matched to a gene: 13. Written as DNA, the CDR3 is TGCAGCGTCACGCACGGGGGAGGGCCCGACAATGAGCAGTTCTTC. Amino acid sequence: CSVTHGGGPDNEQFF.

The rearrangement joins TRBV4-1 to TRBJ2-1, with D perhaps TRBD1 or TRBD2 (6 bases each). The germline V gene encodes CDR1 MGHRA and CDR2 YSYEKL. CDR3 length: 16 residues. V lost 0 bases and J lost 3, with 12 bases in between. The CDR3 DNA sequence: TGCGCCAGCAGCCAAGATGCCAGGGGAGGCTACAATGAGCAGTTCTTC. Protein product: CASSQDARGGYNEQFF.

The rearrangement uses TRBV19 and TRBJ1-2; possibly TRBD1 for D (6 bases). Deletions cut 5 bases from V and 4 bases from J, with 20 bases between. Germline CDR1 is LNHDA and CDR2 is SQIVND (reference sequence). The CDR3 extends over 16 amino acids. CDR3 loop: CASSPSREGRGYGYTF. CDR3 coding DNA: TGTGCCAGTAGTCCCTCCCGTGAGGGCAGGGGCTATGGCTACACCTTC.

This clone came up a few times. V usage is TRBV11-3 and J usage is TRBJ2-5; a weak D match, TRBD2 (6 bases). Germline loops: CDR1 SGHNT, CDR2 YENEEA. Deletions cut 6 bases from V and 0 bases from J, with 11 bases between. CDR3 size: 14 residues. The CDR3 loop reads CASSSGLYQETQYF. CDR3 nucleotides: TGTGCCAGCAGTTCGGGACTGTACCAAGAGACCCAGTACTTC.

CDR3 sequence (DNA): TGCGCCAGCAGCATAGGGACAGACCAAGAGACCCAGTACTTC. Amino acids: CASSIGTDQETQYF. The J gene is TRBJ2-5, the V gene TRBV5-1; 7 bases line up with TRBD1. The junction had 3 bases not matched to a gene; V was cut back by 4 bases and J by 0 bases. This CDR3 region has 14 residues. Per the germline V gene, CDR1 is SGHRS and CDR2 is YFSETQ.

The V call is TRBV9, the J call TRBJ1-2; D may be TRBD1 (5 bases). Germline lookup yields CDR1 SGDLS and CDR2 YYNGEE. Trimming left V 0 bases short and J 7 bases short, with 7 bases between. The CDR3 spans 12 residues. The CDR3 spells CASSVGGGGYTF. Here the CDR3 DNA reads TGTGCCAGCAGCGTAGGTGGGGGTGGCTACACCTTC.

The chain is built from TRBV18 and TRBJ2-7, with 9 bases identical to TRBD1. Germline trimming cut 3 bases from V and 6 bases from J; bases unmatched to any gene: 9. Germline lookup yields CDR1 KGHSH and CDR2 LQKENI. There are 15 residues in the CDR3. CDR3 region: CASSPMGTGMREQYF. As DNA, the CDR3 is TGTGCCAGCTCACCTATGGGGACAGGGATGCGCGAGCAGTACTTC.

The rearrangement uses TRBV10-2 and TRBJ2-5; D is possibly TRBD1 (5 bases). Germline CDR1 reads WSHSY; CDR2 reads SAAADI. The CDR3 sequence is 13 residues long. The ends were cut back, 2 bases at V and 1 base at J, with 5 bases in the middle. CDR3 sequence (DNA): TGCGCCAGCAGTGAGCAGGGCCAAGAGACCCAGTACTTC. Translated: CASSEQGQETQYF.

This clone was counted between two and nine times. The rearrangement uses TRBV7-4 and TRBJ2-7, with 14 bases matching TRBD2. In germline, CDR1 is SGHVT, CDR2 SQSDAQ. The length of the CDR3 is 16 residues. Trimming took 1 base from V and 7 from J; bases not matched to a gene: 6. Here the CDR3 reads CASSLGLAGGQLEQYF. The CDR3 DNA is TGTGCCAGCAGCTTAGGACTAGCGGGAGGGCAATTAGAGCAGTACTTC.

The chain recombines TRBV28 with TRBJ1-2, with no clear D. The V end lost 3 bases, the J end lost 4 bases, and 9 bases lay between the germline ends. Germline V gene lookup returns CDR1 MDHEN and CDR2 SYDVKM. This CDR3 has 13 amino acids. The CDR3: CASSLSTLYGYTF. CDR3 nucleotides: TGTGCCAGCAGTTTGTCGACTCTCTATGGCTACACCTTC.

The V gene is TRBV4-1, the J gene TRBJ1-2; D remains unclear. The germline V and J ends were trimmed by 5 bases and 8 bases, with 18 bases remaining between them. Germline loops: CDR1 MGHRA, CDR2 YSYEKL. The CDR3 consists of 14 residues. CDR3 DNA: TGCGCCAGCAGCGAAGCCAACCAAGGATGGGGCTACACCTTC. Encoded protein: CASSEANQGWGYTF.